This T cell receptor (beta chain) was obtained from a study of neoadjuvant nivolumab and ipilimumab in lung cancer. TCRdb's table, derived via immunoSEQ multiplex PCR, lists solely in-frame clones and lacks some. The sample yields about 27,000 clones, about 70% seen once. This CDR3 comprises 13 residues. V shed 5 bases, J shed 3 bases, and the junction held 3 bases outside the gene matches. CDR1 is GTSNPN, CDR2 SVGIG, per germline (reference sequence). Sequencing was performed on tumor tissue, taken after neoadjuvant nivolumab, alone or with ipilimumab, at or shortly before surgery. The TCR originated in an adult with non-small cell lung cancer. The chain links TRBV30 to TRBJ2-3; TRBD2 agrees at 9 bases. The CDR3 loop reads CAWGSGGTDTQYF. The CDR3 DNA follows: TGTGCCTGGGGAAGCGGGGGGACAGATACGCAGTATTTT.